Listed here are 17 T cell receptor beta chains from one sample, sequenced in a study of T-cell memory formation after mild COVID-19. TCRdb analysed the 5' RACE reads with MiXCR anew, one entry per CDR3 protein. The table lists 430,000 or so distinct CDR3 sequences, 20% to 25% of them singletons. Input material: PBMCs or a T cell subset sorted from them (not recorded which). The receptor set was obtained from an adult woman who had mild COVID-19 (a few samples of this study predate the infection). Cell type and time point are not known.

This chain joins TRBV18 and TRBJ2-1; D tentatively reads TRBD1 or TRBD2 (5 bases each). The CDR3 has 15 amino acids. Germline CDR1 reads KGHSH; CDR2 reads LQKENI. Between the trimmed V and J ends, which lost 1 base and 5 bases, there was a span of 12 bases. Here the CDR3 DNA reads TGTGCCAGCTCACCACTGGGGGACGGCAACAATGAGCAGTTCTTC. This gives the protein CASSPLGDGNNEQFF.

This clonotype was detected a few times. The junction departs from germline at one end; a sequencing error may be responsible. The V and J genes are TRBV2 and TRBJ2-7, with D perhaps TRBD2 (5 bases). This CDR3 has 11 amino acids. The V gene's germline CDR1 is SNHLY and CDR2 FYNNEI. The CDR3 region has the DNA TGTGCCAGCACCCGGGAATACGGGCAGTACTTC. Translated, it gives CASTREYGQYF.

This clonotype has more than one count but fewer than ten. The V and J genes are TRBV12-3 or TRBV12-4 and TRBJ2-5; D gene uncertain. This CDR3 contains 12 residues. V gave up 6 bases and J gave up 5 bases, with 10 bases separating them. The CDR3 DNA reads as TGTGCCAGCAGCATGCATAAGGAGACCCAGTACTTC. Its protein product is CASSMHKETQYF.

This clonotype was picked up a small number of times. The chain joins TRBV7-2 to TRBJ2-2, with D possibly matching TRBD1 (5 bases). Deletions cut 1 base from V and 7 bases from J, with 13 bases between. The CDR3 spans 15 residues. CDR1 and CDR2 from the germline V gene are SGHTA and FQGNSA. Here the CDR3 DNA reads TGTGCCAGCAGCTTAGAGCAGGGTGTGGTCGGGGAGCTGTTTTTT. It is translated as CASSLEQGVVGELFF.

The chain employs TRBV5-1 and TRBJ2-1; TRBD1 might be the D (6 bases). V lost 0 bases and J lost 5, with 18 bases in between. Per the germline V gene, CDR1 is SGHRS and CDR2 is YFSETQ. This CDR3 comprises 17 residues. The CDR3 nucleotides read TGCGCCAGCAGCTTGGCCGAAGGGACATATCTTAACAATGAGCAGTTCTTC. Protein: CASSLAEGTYLNNEQFF. The full variable domain, with the rest looked up from reference TRBV5-1 and TRBJ2-1, is KAGVTQTPRYLIKTRGQQVTLSCSPISGHRSVSWYQQTPGQGLQFLFEYFSETQRNKGNFPGRFSGRQFSNSRSEMNVSTLELGDSALYLCASSLAEGTYLNNEQFFGPGTRLTVL.

This chain links TRBV29-1 with TRBJ2-7; D is uncertain. Germline V lookup: CDR1 SQVTM, CDR2 ANQGSEA. V shed 3 bases and J shed 3 bases, with 6 bases lying between them. The CDR3 sequence is 11 residues long. The CDR3 DNA reads TGCAGCGTTGACTGGGGCTACGAGCAGTACTTC. Its translation: CSVDWGYEQYF.

A few counts support this clonotype. The chain couples TRBV20-1 to TRBJ2-6, with 7 bases lining up with TRBD1. Germline-derived CDR1 and CDR2 are DFQATT and SNEGSKA (reference sequence). After removal of 6 bases from V and 1 base from J, the junction contained 9 bases not matched to a gene. The CDR3 runs 16 residues. The CDR3 spells CSAAGGGLSGANVLTF. The CDR3 DNA sequence: TGCAGTGCCGCAGGGGGTGGCCTGTCTGGGGCCAACGTCCTGACTTTC.

The rearrangement links TRBV27 to TRBJ1-5; unclear D gene. From germline, CDR1 is MNHEY and CDR2 SMNVEV (reference sequence). Between the trimmed V and J ends, which lost 6 bases and 0 bases, there was a span of 9 bases. The CDR3 covers 14 residues. CDR3 residues: CASSLKYSNQPQHF. The CDR3 coding sequence is TGTGCCAGCAGCCTAAAGTATAGCAATCAGCCCCAGCATTTT.

The V call is TRBV20-1, the J call TRBJ1-3; D unresolved. The CDR3 length is 11 residues. The V and J ends lost 4 bases and 4 bases respectively, with 5 bases between them. The germline CDR1 and CDR2 sequences are DFQATT and SNEGSKA (reference sequence). Here the CDR3 DNA reads TGCAGTGCTAAACTAGGAAACACCATATATTTT. It specifies CSAKLGNTIYF.

This clonotype has more than one count but fewer than ten. V and J are TRBV5-1 and TRBJ2-2, with D perhaps TRBD1 (6 bases). The germline V gene has CDR1 SGHRS and CDR2 YFSETQ. CDR3 length equals 14 residues. With 5 bases removed from V and 7 bases from J, the gap between germline ends came to 15 bases. CDR3 sequence reads: CASRSGARGGELFF. In DNA, the CDR3 is TGCGCCAGCAGGTCCGGGGCCAGGGGCGGGGAGCTGTTTTTT.

This clonotype was seen a handful of times. The chain uses TRBV19 and TRBJ1-1, with D possibly matching TRBD1 (6 bases). In germline, CDR1 is LNHDA, CDR2 SQIVND (reference sequence). The CDR3 runs to 14 residues. V lost 6 bases to trimming and J lost 1 base, with 12 bases between them. This chain's CDR3 is CASSYRVSNTEAFF. Here the CDR3 DNA reads TGTGCCAGTAGCTACAGGGTTTCGAACACTGAAGCTTTCTTT. Looking up the rest from reference TRBV19 and TRBJ1-1 gives the full variable domain: DGGITQSPKYLFRKEGQNVTLSCEQNLNHDAMYWYRQDPGQGLRLIYYSQIVNDFQKGDIAEGYSVSREKKESFPLTVTSAQKNPTAFYLCASSYRVSNTEAFFGQGTRLTVV.

This chain uses TRBV6-1 with TRBJ2-1, with D possibly being TRBD1 (5 bases). Germline V gene data show CDR1 as MNHNS and CDR2 as SASEGT. CDR3 length equals 11 residues. Trimming took off 3 bases at V and 12 bases at J, with 9 bases between the two ends. CDR3 sequence: CASSDRARQFF. CDR3 nucleotides: TGTGCCAGCAGTGACAGGGCCAGGCAGTTCTTC.

The chain carries TRBV20-1 and TRBJ2-3; TRBD2 aligns across 8 bases. Per germline, CDR1 DFQATT and CDR2 SNEGSKA (reference sequence). The length of the CDR3 is 10 residues. The V gene end was trimmed by 6 bases and the J gene end by 10 bases; junction bases not matched to a gene: 3. In nucleotides, the CDR3 is TGCAGTGCCCCACTAGCGGCGCAGTATTTT. Translating gives CSAPLAAQYF.

This clonotype was observed a few times. The chain recombines TRBV6-1 with TRBJ1-2; 7 bases match TRBD1. The length of the CDR3 is 14 residues. With V trimmed by 0 bases and J by 8 bases, 6 bases remained unmatched. Germline-derived CDR1 and CDR2 are MNHNS and SASEGT. CDR3 DNA: TGTGCCAGCAGTGAAGCCCTTACAGGGGTCGGCTACACCTTC. Translating it yields CASSEALTGVGYTF.

The chain recombines TRBV12-3 or TRBV12-4 with TRBJ1-1; D is ambiguous. V lost 6 bases, J lost 0 bases, and 11 bases lay in between. This CDR3 region has 14 residues. The CDR3 loop reads CASSTDRLNTEAFF. The CDR3 nucleotides are TGTGCCAGCAGCACGGACCGCCTGAACACTGAAGCTTTCTTT.

The genes are TRBV10-3 and TRBJ1-2; possibly TRBD1 for D (5 bases). The V gene's germline CDR1 is ENHRY and CDR2 SYGVKD. This CDR3 has 15 amino acids. Trimming removed 2 bases from V and 5 bases from J, with 15 bases in between. CDR3 in amino acids: CAISEMGGAIYGYTF. The CDR3 region has the DNA TGTGCCATCAGTGAGATGGGGGGTGCAATATATGGCTACACCTTC.

The rearrangement joins TRBV12-3 or TRBV12-4 to TRBJ2-3, with 7 bases that match TRBD1. The ends lost 4 bases at V and 2 bases at J; junction bases unmatched: 12. The CDR3 length is 17 residues. CDR3 residues: CASSYQGGAGPTDTQYF. The DNA of the CDR3 is TGTGCCAGCAGTTACCAAGGGGGCGCAGGGCCCACAGATACGCAGTATTTT.